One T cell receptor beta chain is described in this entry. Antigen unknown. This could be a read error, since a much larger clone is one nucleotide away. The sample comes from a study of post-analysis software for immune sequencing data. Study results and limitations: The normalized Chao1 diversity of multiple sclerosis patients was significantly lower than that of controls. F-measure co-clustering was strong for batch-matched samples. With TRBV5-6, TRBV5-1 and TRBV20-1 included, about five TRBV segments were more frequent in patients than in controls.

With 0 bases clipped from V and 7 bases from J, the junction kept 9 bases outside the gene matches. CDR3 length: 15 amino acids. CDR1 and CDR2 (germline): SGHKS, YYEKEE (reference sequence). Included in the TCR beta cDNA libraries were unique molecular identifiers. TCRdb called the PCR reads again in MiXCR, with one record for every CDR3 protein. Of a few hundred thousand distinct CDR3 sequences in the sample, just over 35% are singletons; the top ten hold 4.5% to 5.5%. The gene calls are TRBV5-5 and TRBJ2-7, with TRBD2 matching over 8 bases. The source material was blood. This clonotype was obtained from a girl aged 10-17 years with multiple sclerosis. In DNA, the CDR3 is TGTGCCAGCAGCTTGGACAGCGGGAGTTACAATGAGCAGTACTTC. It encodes CASSLDSGSYNEQYF.